This paragraph reports one T cell receptor (beta chain). The sample originates from a study of blood T cell repertoires in COVID-19. Symptom resolution, clearance, or two negative PCRs marked the recovered donors of Cohort 3. Sequencing used immunoSEQ multiplex PCR; TCRdb keeps in-frame clones, though not all of them. Here the sample spans about 270,000 clones, roughly 90% being singletons. This CDR3 is 11 amino acids long. Germline loops: CDR1 MNHEY, CDR2 SMNVEV (reference sequence). Trimming pared 4 bases from V and 3 bases from J, leaving 3 bases between. Sequencing was performed on PBMCs or T cells enriched from blood (not recorded which). The source is a woman aged 25 to 39 who had recovered from COVID-19. The chain recombines TRBV27 with TRBJ2-5; no clear D. This chain's CDR3 is CASSSKETQYF. As DNA, the CDR3 is TGTGCCAGCAGTTCCAAAGAGACCCAGTACTTC.